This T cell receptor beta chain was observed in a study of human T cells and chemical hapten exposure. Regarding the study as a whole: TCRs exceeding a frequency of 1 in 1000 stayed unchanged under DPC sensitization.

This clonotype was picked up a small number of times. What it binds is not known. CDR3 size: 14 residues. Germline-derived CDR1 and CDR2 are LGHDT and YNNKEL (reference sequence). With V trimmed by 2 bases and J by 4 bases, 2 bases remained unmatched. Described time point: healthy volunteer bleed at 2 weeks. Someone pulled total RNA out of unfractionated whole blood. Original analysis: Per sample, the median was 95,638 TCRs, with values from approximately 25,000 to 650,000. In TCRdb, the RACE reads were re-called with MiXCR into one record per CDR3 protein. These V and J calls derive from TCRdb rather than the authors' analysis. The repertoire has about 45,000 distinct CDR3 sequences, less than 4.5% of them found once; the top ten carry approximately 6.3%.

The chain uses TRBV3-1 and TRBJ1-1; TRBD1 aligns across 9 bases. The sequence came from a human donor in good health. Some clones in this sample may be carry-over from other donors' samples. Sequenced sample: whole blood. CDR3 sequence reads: CASSQLTGGTEAFF. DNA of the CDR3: TGTGCCAGCAGCCAATTGACAGGGGGCACTGAAGCTTTCTTT.